The clone carrying this T cell receptor (beta chain) was detected many times. Its antigen is not identified. A second PCR of 7 to 11 cycles used a sample-barcoded 5' primer and a J-beta primer mix. TCRdb re-called the 5' RACE reads with MiXCR, one entry per CDR3 protein. Counted here are 630,000 or so distinct CDR3 sequences, about 30% occurring once; the ten biggest clones make up 15% to 18%. This specimen comes from a study of blood T cells in healthy people across ages. Findings and limits, study-wide: Naive and antigen-experienced cells could not be conclusively compared, given unsorted PBMCs. Per million T cells, TCR beta diversity dropped about linearly as age rose.

The V gene end was trimmed by 4 bases and the J gene end by 4 bases; junction bases not matched to a gene: 7. Per the germline V gene, CDR1 is SGHRS and CDR2 is YFSETQ. CDR3 length equals 15 residues. The clonotype comes from a woman of 80 years or more in good health. The sequenced material came from blood. J is TRBJ2-3 and V is TRBV5-1; TRBD1 matches 9 bases. The CDR3 reads CASSGGQGVSDTQYF. The CDR3, as DNA: TGCGCCAGCAGCGGGGGACAGGGTGTTTCAGATACGCAGTATTTT.